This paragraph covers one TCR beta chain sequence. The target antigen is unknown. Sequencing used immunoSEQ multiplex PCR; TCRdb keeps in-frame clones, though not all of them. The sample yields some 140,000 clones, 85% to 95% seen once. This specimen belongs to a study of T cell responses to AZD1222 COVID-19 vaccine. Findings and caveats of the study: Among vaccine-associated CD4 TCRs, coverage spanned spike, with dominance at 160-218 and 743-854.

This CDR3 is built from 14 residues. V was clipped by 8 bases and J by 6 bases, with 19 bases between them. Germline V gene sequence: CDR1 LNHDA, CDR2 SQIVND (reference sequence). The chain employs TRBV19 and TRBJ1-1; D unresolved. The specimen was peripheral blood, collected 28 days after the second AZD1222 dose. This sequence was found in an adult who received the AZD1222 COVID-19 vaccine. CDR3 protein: CASRTEVRGSEAFF. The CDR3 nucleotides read TGTGCCAGTCGAACCGAAGTACGGGGTTCTGAAGCTTTCTTT.